What follows are 23 T cell receptor beta chains derived from one specimen sequenced in a study of cytomegalovirus exposure and HLA in healthy donors. It was with 60 Vbeta and 13 Jbeta primers that the PCR ran. Assay: immunoSEQ multiplex PCR; the TCRdb copy retains only in-frame clones and omits some. The table lists around 150,000 clones, 80% of them singletons. Sequenced: PBMCs. The receptors originated from a woman aged 40 to 55 in good health and CMV-seronegative.

This sequence joins TRBV7-2 and TRBJ2-4; 7 bases line up with TRBD1. The germline CDR1 and CDR2 sequences are SGHTA and FQGNSA. The CDR3 is made up of 14 amino acids. V was clipped by 5 bases and J by 1 base; unmatched bases: 2. In DNA form, the CDR3 reads TGTGCCAGCAGCACGACAGGGGCCAAAAACATTCAGTACTTC. Its translation: CASSTTGAKNIQYF.

This clone was observed a few times. This sequence joins TRBV10-3 and TRBJ2-1; the match to TRBD2 covers 11 bases. Germline V lookup: CDR1 ENHRY, CDR2 SYGVKD. This CDR3 spans 14 amino acids. Trimming removed 5 bases from V and 8 bases from J; junction bases left unmatched: 5. This chain's CDR3 is CAISRLAGLDEQFF. The CDR3 coding sequence is TGTGCCATCAGTCGACTAGCGGGGTTGGATGAGCAGTTCTTC.

The chain employs TRBV29-1 and TRBJ1-1; D is uncertain. V lost 6 bases and J 4 bases, leaving 12 bases between the germline ends. The CDR3 runs to 12 residues. From germline, CDR1 is SQVTM and CDR2 ANQGSEA. Here the CDR3 reads CSVPGVGTEAFF. In nucleotides, the CDR3 is TGCAGCGTACCCGGGGTTGGCACTGAAGCTTTCTTT.

The rearrangement uses TRBV2 and TRBJ2-3; TRBD2 matches at 11 bases. CDR3 length: 15 residues. Germline V gives CDR1 SNHLY, CDR2 FYNNEI. The V and J ends lost 4 bases and 0 bases, in that order; junction bases with no gene match: 0. The CDR3 region is CASSGLAGSTDTQYF. CDR3 coding DNA: TGTGCCAGCAGTGGACTAGCGGGGAGCACAGATACGCAGTATTTT.

The chain is built from TRBV19 and TRBJ2-4, with 7 bases lining up with TRBD1. J was trimmed by 11 bases and V by 6 bases; bases with no gene match: 10. CDR1 and CDR2 from the germline V gene are LNHDA and SQIVND (reference sequence). The CDR3 consists of 13 residues. This CDR3 is CASSRTGFIVQYF. CDR3 nucleotide sequence: TGTGCCAGTAGCAGGACAGGTTTCATCGTTCAGTACTTC. Complete variable domain (other parts from reference TRBV19 and TRBJ2-4): DGGITQSPKYLFRKEGQNVTLSCEQNLNHDAMYWYRQDPGQGLRLIYYSQIVNDFQKGDIAEGYSVSREKKESFPLTVTSAQKNPTAFYLCASSRTGFIVQYFGAGTRLSVL.

The genes are TRBV14 and TRBJ1-1; possibly TRBD1 for D (5 bases). Trimming removed 3 bases at V and 4 bases at J, with 15 bases between. The germline gives CDR1 SGHDN, CDR2 FVKESK. This CDR3 spans 15 amino acids. The CDR3 sequence: CASSHEPDRGTEAFF. CDR3 in DNA: TGTGCCAGCAGCCACGAACCCGACAGAGGCACTGAAGCTTTCTTT.

The chain joins TRBV5-1 to TRBJ2-7; possible D gene TRBD2, 6 bases. Germline lookup yields CDR1 SGHRS and CDR2 YFSETQ. This CDR3 contains 14 residues. The ends were cut back, 2 bases at V and 3 bases at J, with 12 bases in the middle. CDR3 DNA: TGCGCCAGCAGCTTCAGGGACTCGATCTACGAGCAGTACTTC. Amino acids: CASSFRDSIYEQYF. The full variable domain, its missing parts supplied by reference TRBV5-1 and TRBJ2-7, is KAGVTQTPRYLIKTRGQQVTLSCSPISGHRSVSWYQQTPGQGLQFLFEYFSETQRNKGNFPGRFSGRQFSNSRSEMNVSTLELGDSALYLCASSFRDSIYEQYFGPGTRLTVT.

V is TRBV5-5 and J is TRBJ2-7; D not certain. Trimming removed 0 bases at V and 3 bases at J, with 10 bases between. CDR1 and CDR2 (germline): SGHKS, YYEKEE (reference sequence). The CDR3 loop spans 14 amino acids. The CDR3, as DNA: TGTGCCAGCAGCTTGGCGAACAGAAACTACGAGCAGTACTTC. Translating it yields CASSLANRNYEQYF.

This chain's CDR3 is CASRRGKGTNEKLFF. The CDR3 coding sequence is TGTGCCAGCAGGAGAGGGAAAGGGACTAATGAAAAACTGTTTTTT. This chain uses TRBV27 with TRBJ1-4, with D hard to call. There are 15 residues in the CDR3. The V gene's germline CDR1 is MNHEY and CDR2 SMNVEV (reference sequence). The V and J ends lost 6 bases and 2 bases respectively, with 13 bases between them.

A single count supports this clone. The chain carries TRBV19 and TRBJ2-7; D is ambiguous. The germline V gene encodes CDR1 LNHDA and CDR2 SQIVND (reference sequence). The CDR3 runs to 14 residues. V lost 1 base, J lost 2 bases, and 9 bases lay in between. CDR3 coding DNA: TGTGCCAGTAGTATAGCAATTCTAACCTACGAGCAGTACTTC. Its protein is CASSIAILTYEQYF.

The chain couples TRBV9 to TRBJ2-5; D remains ambiguous. This CDR3 is built from 13 residues. Between the trimmed V and J ends, which lost 0 bases and 2 bases, there was a span of 5 bases. The germline CDR1 and CDR2 sequences are SGDLS and YYNGEE. The CDR3 nucleotides read TGTGCCAGCAGCGTAGGAGGTCAAGAGACCCAGTACTTC. As protein: CASSVGGQETQYF.

The chain has TRBV4-2 and TRBJ1-5; D is possibly TRBD1 (6 bases). CDR1 is LGHNA and CDR2 is YNFKEQ in the germline V gene. The CDR3 extends over 16 amino acids. V lost 3 bases and J 2 bases, leaving 14 bases between the germline ends. The CDR3 here is CASSHGTGTGNQPQHF. CDR3 bases: TGTGCCAGCAGCCACGGAACAGGGACGGGCAATCAGCCCCAGCATTTT.

The chain is built from TRBV5-1 and TRBJ1-2, with 9 bases fitting TRBD1. This CDR3 contains 14 residues. Trimming removed 7 bases from V and 4 bases from J; junction bases left unmatched: 8. Germline values: CDR1 SGHRS, CDR2 YFSETQ. The CDR3 reads CASRRDRDLYGYTF. The CDR3 DNA follows: TGCGCCAGCCGACGGGACAGGGACCTCTATGGCTACACCTTC. Looking up the rest from reference TRBV5-1 and TRBJ1-2 gives the full variable domain: KAGVTQTPRYLIKTRGQQVTLSCSPISGHRSVSWYQQTPGQGLQFLFEYFSETQRNKGNFPGRFSGRQFSNSRSEMNVSTLELGDSALYLCASRRDRDLYGYTFGSGTRLTVV.

This sequence joins TRBV5-1 and TRBJ1-5; 9 nucleotides line up with TRBD1. The CDR3 is 15 residues long. V shed 1 base and J 4 bases; nucleotides not matched to a gene: 3. CDR1 is SGHRS, CDR2 YFSETQ, per germline. In DNA, the CDR3 is TGCGCCAGCAGCTTGCTCGGGACAGGGAATCAGCCCCAGCATTTT. The encoded protein is CASSLLGTGNQPQHF. The variable domain in full, with the rest retrieved from reference TRBV5-1 and TRBJ1-5, is KAGVTQTPRYLIKTRGQQVTLSCSPISGHRSVSWYQQTPGQGLQFLFEYFSETQRNKGNFPGRFSGRQFSNSRSEMNVSTLELGDSALYLCASSLLGTGNQPQHFGDGTRLSIL.

The chain is built from TRBV6-5 and TRBJ2-7; no clear D gene. Trimming took 6 bases from V and 2 from J, leaving 14 bases between them. Germline V gene data show CDR1 as MNHEY and CDR2 as SVGAGI. CDR3 length equals 14 residues. Here the CDR3 DNA reads TGTGCCAGCAGACCCCCCAGGCCACCCTACGAGCAGTACTTC. Its translation is CASRPPRPPYEQYF.

V is TRBV4-3 and J is TRBJ2-2; 10 bases agree with TRBD1. V shed 1 base and J 6 bases; nucleotides not matched to a gene: 5. This CDR3 has 16 amino acids. CDR1 is LGHNA and CDR2 is YSLEER in the germline V gene. The CDR3 sequence is CASSQGGTGVAGELFF. The CDR3 bases are TGCGCCAGCAGCCAAGGGGGGACAGGGGTTGCCGGGGAGCTGTTTTTT.

With regard to this clone: In the same sample, other DNA sequences code for this CDR3. The rearrangement uses TRBV4-1 and TRBJ1-2; possibly TRBD1 for D (5 bases). The CDR3 runs 13 residues. V lost 3 bases and J lost 6, with 11 bases in between. Germline V lookup: CDR1 MGHRA, CDR2 YSYEKL. The CDR3 loop is CASSQGRGDGYTF. The CDR3 coding sequence is TGCGCCAGCAGCCAGGGAAGGGGCGATGGCTACACCTTC.

This rearrangement joins TRBV6-4 to TRBJ2-7; 7 bases are a match to TRBD1. Per the germline V gene, CDR1 is MRHNA and CDR2 is SNTAGT. The CDR3 has 15 residues. V gave up 3 bases and J gave up 4 bases; unmatched junction bases: 9. CDR3 DNA sequence: TGTGCCAGCAGTGAATCGTGGGGCAGGGGGTACGAGCAGTACTTC. Translated: CASSESWGRGYEQYF.

This chain joins TRBV6-5 and TRBJ2-1; 11 bases align to TRBD2. Germline assignment: CDR1 MNHEY and CDR2 SVGAGI. Trimming cost V 6 bases and J 8 bases; bases outside gene matches: 9. The CDR3 loop spans 15 amino acids. CDR3 sequence (DNA): TGTGCCAGCAGACGGGATAGCGGGGGGGCTTATGAGCAGTTCTTC. Translating gives CASRRDSGGAYEQFF.

The V gene is TRBV6-1, the J gene TRBJ2-5, with 8 bases lining up with TRBD2. CDR3 length: 15 amino acids. Germline V gives CDR1 MNHNS, CDR2 SASEGT. Unmatched junction bases numbered 8, after V lost 6 bases and J lost 2 bases. The CDR3 reads CASSGSGGVQETQYF. DNA for the CDR3: TGTGCCAGCAGCGGGAGCGGGGGCGTACAAGAGACCCAGTACTTC.

The chain has TRBV7-2 and TRBJ2-3; TRBD2 matches 11 bases. Losses at the gene ends were 7 bases for V and 0 bases for J; bases not matched to a gene: 6. From germline, CDR1 is SGHTA and CDR2 FQGNSA. This CDR3 is built from 16 residues. CDR3 nucleotide sequence: TGTGCCAGCATACTAGCGGGGGCCCTCAGCACAGATACGCAGTATTTT. It yields the protein CASILAGALSTDTQYF.

The chain is built from TRBV4-2 and TRBJ2-3; D is perhaps TRBD2 (6 bases). From germline, CDR1 is LGHNA and CDR2 YNFKEQ. This CDR3 is built from 13 residues. V lost 1 base and J lost 10, with 12 bases in between. The CDR3 region has the DNA TGTGCCAGCAGCCAAGGGTCGCGGGACCCGCAGTATTTT. Amino acids: CASSQGSRDPQYF.

CDR3 DNA sequence: TGTGCCAGCAGCCAGGGACTCGGGGGGGAGACTGAAGCTTTCTTT. It codes for CASSQGLGGETEAFF. This rearrangement joins TRBV5-5 to TRBJ1-1; TRBD1 might be the D (5 bases). CDR3 size: 15 residues. Germline loops: CDR1 SGHKS, CDR2 YYEKEE (reference sequence). The V end lost 4 bases, the J end lost 5 bases, and 18 bases lay between the germline ends.